This T cell receptor (beta chain) is drawn from a study of shared clonotypes between healthy human individuals. This CDR3 has 13 residues. J lost 11 bases, V lost 2 bases, and 8 bases had no gene match. From germline, CDR1 is SGHRS and CDR2 YFSETQ. Profiling relied on immunoSEQ multiplex PCR, and the TCRdb table lists in-frame clones only, not all of them. In the table there are around 1.1 million clones, 77% of which are singletons. Material for sequencing was memory CD4+ T cells from PBMCs. Sample subset: CD45RA-negative fraction. The clonotype was recovered from a man aged 18-30 years in good health. Some clones in this sample may be carry-over from other donors' samples. The J gene is TRBJ2-5, the V gene TRBV5-1; 8 bases are shared with TRBD2. The CDR3 protein is CASSLGRAGEQYF. CDR3 in DNA: TGCGCCAGCAGCTTAGGTAGAGCGGGGGAGCAGTACTTC.